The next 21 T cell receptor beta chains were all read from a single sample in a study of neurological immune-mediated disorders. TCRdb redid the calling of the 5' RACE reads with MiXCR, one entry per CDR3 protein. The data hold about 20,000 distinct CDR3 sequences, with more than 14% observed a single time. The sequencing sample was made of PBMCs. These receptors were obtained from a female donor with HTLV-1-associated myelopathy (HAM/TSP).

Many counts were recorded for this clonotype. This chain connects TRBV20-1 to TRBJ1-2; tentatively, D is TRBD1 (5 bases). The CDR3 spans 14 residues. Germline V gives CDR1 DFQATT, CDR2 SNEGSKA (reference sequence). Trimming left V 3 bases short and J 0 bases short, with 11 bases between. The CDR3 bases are TGCAGTGCTAGTGAGGACACAGCTAACTATGGCTACACCTTC. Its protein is CSASEDTANYGYTF.

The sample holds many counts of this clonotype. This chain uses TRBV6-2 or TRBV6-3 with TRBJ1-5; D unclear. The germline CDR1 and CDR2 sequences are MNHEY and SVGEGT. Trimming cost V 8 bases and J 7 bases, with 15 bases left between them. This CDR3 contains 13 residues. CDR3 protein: CASGAGLMQPQHF. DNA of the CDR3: TGTGCCAGCGGTGCAGGTCTCATGCAGCCCCAGCATTTT.

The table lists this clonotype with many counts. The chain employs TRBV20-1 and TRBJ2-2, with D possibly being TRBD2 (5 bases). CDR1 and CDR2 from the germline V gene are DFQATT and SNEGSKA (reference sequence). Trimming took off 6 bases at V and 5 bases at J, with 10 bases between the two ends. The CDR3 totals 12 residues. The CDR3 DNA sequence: TGCAGTGCCCGGTCGGGGACCGGGGAGCTGTTTTTT. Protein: CSARSGTGELFF.

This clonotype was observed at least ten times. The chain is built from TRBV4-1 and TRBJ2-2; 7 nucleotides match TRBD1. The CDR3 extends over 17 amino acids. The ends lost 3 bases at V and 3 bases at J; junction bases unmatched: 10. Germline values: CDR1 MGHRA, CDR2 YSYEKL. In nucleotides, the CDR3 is TGCGCCAGCAGCCACCCTTTGGACAGGACGGACACCGGGGAGCTGTTTTTT. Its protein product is CASSHPLDRTDTGELFF.

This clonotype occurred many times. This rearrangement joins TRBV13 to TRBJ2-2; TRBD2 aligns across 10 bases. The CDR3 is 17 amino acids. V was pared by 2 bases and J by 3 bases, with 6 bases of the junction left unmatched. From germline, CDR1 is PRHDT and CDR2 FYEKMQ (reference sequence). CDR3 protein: CASSLLTSGSHTGELFF. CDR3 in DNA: TGTGCCAGCAGCTTACTGACTAGCGGGTCTCACACCGGGGAGCTGTTTTTT.

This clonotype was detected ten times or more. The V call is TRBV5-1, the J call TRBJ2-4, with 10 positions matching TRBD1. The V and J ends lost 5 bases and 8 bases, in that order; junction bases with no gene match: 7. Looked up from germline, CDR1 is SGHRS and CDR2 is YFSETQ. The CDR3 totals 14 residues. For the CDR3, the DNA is TGCGCCAGCAGAATCGGACAGGGGGTGTACATTCAGTACTTC. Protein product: CASRIGQGVYIQYF.

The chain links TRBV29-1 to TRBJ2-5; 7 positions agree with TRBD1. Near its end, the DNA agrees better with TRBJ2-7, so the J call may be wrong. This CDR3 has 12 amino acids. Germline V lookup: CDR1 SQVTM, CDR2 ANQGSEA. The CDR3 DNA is TGCAGCGTTGATACACAGGGGAGCGAGCAGTACTTC. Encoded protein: CSVDTQGSEQYF.

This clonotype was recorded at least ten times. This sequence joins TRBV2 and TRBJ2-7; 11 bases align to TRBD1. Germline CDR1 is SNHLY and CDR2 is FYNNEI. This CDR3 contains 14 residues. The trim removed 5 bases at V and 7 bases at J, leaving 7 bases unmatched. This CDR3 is CASSTGQGAQEQYF. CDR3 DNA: TGTGCCAGCAGTACCGGACAGGGGGCGCAGGAGCAGTACTTC.

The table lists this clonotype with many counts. DNA of the CDR3: TGCAGTGCTAGACCACAGGGTCCGGGTTCACCCCTCCACTTT. Protein product: CSARPQGPGSPLHF. The genes are TRBV20-1 and TRBJ1-6; D perhaps matches TRBD1 (6 bases). This CDR3 region has 14 residues. V lost 2 bases and J 9 bases, leaving 14 bases between the germline ends. The germline gives CDR1 DFQATT, CDR2 SNEGSKA (reference sequence).

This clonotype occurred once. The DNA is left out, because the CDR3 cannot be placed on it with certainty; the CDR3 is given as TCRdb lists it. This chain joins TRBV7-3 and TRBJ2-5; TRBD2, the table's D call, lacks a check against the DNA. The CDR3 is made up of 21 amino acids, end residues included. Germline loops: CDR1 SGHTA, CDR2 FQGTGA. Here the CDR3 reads CASSFYICSARTGTTQETQYF.

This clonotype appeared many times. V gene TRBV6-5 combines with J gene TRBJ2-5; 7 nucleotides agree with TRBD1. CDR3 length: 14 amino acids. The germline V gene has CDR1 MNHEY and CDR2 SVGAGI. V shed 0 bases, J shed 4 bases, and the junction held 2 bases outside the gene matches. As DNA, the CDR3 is TGTGCCAGCAGTTACTCGAGACAGGGAGAGACCCAGTACTTC. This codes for CASSYSRQGETQYF.

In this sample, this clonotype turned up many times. The CDR3 region is CASSSIARQGSYEQYF. CDR3 nucleotides: TGTGCCAGCAGCTCGATAGCGAGACAGGGGTCCTACGAGCAGTACTTC. The chain employs TRBV11-2 and TRBJ2-7, with TRBD1 identical over 8 bases. Germline CDR1 and CDR2: SGHAT and FQNNGV. After removal of 4 bases from V and 1 base from J, the junction contained 9 bases not matched to a gene. The CDR3 has 16 residues.

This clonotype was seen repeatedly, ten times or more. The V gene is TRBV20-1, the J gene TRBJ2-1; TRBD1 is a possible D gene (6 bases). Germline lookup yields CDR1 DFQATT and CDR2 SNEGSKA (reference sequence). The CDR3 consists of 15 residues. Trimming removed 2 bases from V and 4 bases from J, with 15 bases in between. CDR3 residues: CSARTIRGRYNEQFF. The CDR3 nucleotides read TGCAGTGCTAGAACTATCAGGGGACGGTACAATGAGCAGTTCTTC.

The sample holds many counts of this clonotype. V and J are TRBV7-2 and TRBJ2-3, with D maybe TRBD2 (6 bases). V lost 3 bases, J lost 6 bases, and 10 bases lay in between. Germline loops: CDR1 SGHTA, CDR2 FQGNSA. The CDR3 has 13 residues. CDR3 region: CASSFGGEDTQYF. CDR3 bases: TGTGCCAGCAGCTTTGGCGGGGAGGATACGCAGTATTTT.

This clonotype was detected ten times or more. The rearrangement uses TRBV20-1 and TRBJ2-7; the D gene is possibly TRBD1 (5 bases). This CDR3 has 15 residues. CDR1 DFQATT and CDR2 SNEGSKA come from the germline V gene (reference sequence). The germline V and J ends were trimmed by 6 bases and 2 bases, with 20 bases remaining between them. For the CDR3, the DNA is TGCAGTGCCCGCACAGGCCAAGGGGTACCCTACGAGCAGTACTTC. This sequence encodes CSARTGQGVPYEQYF.

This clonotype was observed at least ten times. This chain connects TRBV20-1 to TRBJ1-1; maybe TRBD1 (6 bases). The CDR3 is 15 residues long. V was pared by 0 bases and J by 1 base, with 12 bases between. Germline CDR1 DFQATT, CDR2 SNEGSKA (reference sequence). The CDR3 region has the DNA TGCAGTGCTAGAGATACCCAGGGGAGGAACACTGAAGCTTTCTTT. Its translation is CSARDTQGRNTEAFF.

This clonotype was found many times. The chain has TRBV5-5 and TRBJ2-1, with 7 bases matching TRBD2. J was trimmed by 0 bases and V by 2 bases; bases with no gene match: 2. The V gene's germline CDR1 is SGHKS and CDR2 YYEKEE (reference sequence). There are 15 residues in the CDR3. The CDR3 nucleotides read TGTGCCAGCAGCTTCGGCGGGAGCTCCTACAATGAGCAGTTCTTC. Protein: CASSFGGSSYNEQFF. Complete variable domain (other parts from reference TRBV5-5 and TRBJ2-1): DAGVTQSPTHLIKTRGQQVTLRCSPISGHKSVSWYQQVLGQGPQFIFQYYEKEERGRGNFPDRFSARQFPNYSSELNVNALLLGDSALYLCASSFGGSSYNEQFFGPGTRLTVL.

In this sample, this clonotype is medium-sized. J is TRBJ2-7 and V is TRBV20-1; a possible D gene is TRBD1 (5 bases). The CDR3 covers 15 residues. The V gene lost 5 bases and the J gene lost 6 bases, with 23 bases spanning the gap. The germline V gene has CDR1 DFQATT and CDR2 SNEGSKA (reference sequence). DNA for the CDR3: TGCAGTGCTTTAGAAAGACAGACGACCTCCCCCGAGCAGTACTTC. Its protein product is CSALERQTTSPEQYF.

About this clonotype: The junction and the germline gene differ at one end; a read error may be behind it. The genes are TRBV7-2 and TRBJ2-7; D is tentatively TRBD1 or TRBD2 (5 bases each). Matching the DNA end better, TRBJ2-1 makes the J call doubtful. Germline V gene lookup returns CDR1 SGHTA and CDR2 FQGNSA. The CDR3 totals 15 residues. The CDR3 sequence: CARSLTVAGTNEQFF. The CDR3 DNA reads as TGTGCCAGAAGCTTAACCGTGGCAGGGACGAATGAGCAGTTCTTC.

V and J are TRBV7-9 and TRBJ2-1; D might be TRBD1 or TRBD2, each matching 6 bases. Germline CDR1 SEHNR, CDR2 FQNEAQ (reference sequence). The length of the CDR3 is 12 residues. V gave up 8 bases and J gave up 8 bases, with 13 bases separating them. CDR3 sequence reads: CASYGGWDEQFF. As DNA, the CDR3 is TGTGCCAGCTACGGGGGCTGGGATGAGCAGTTCTTC.

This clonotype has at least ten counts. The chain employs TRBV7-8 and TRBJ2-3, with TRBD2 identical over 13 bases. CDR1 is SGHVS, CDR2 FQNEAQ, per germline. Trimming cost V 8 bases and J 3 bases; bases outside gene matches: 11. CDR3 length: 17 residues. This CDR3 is CASSGLAGVRRTDTQYF. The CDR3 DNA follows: TGTGCCAGCTCAGGACTAGCGGGAGTCAGAAGGACAGATACGCAGTATTTT.